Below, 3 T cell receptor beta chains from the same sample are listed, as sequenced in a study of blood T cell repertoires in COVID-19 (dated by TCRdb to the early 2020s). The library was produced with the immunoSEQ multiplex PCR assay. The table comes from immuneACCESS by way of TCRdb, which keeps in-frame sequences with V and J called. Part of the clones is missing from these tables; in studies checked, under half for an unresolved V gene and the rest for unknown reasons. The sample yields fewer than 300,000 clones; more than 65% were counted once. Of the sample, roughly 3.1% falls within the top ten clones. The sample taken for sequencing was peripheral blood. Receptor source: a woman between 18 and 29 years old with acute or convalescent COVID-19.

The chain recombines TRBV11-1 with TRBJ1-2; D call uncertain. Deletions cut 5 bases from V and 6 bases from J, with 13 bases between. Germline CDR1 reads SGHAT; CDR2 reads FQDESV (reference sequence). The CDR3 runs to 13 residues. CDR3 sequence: CASSEAGKDGYTF. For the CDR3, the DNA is TGTGCCAGCAGCGAAGCGGGGAAAGATGGCTACACCTTC.

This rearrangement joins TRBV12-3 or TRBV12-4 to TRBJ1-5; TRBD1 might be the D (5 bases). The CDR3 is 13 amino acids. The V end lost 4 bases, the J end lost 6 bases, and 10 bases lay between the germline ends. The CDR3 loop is CASSWGGTQPQHF. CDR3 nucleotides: TGTGCCAGCAGTTGGGGGGGAACTCAGCCCCAGCATTTT.

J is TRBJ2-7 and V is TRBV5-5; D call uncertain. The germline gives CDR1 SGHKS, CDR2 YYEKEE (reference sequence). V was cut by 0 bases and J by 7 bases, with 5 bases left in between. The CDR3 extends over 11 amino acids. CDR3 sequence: CASSLGAEQYF. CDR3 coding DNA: TGTGCCAGCAGCTTGGGGGCTGAGCAGTACTTC.